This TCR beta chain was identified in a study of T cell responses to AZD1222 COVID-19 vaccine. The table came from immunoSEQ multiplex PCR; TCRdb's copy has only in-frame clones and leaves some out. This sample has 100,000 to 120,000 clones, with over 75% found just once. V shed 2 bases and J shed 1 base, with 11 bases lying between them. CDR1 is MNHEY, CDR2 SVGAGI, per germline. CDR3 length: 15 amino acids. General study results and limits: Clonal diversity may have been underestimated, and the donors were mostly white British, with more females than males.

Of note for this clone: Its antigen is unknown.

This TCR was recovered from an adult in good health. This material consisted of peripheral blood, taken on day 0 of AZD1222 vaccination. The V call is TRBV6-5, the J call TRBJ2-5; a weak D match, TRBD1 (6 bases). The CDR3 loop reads CASSYQGSLQETQYF. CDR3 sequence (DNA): TGTGCCAGCAGTTACCAGGGGAGTCTCCAAGAGACCCAGTACTTC.